Presented here are 25 T cell receptor beta chains from one specimen sequenced in a study of OX40 agonist ivuxolimab in advanced cancers. TCRdb keeps only in-frame clones here, not all; method: immunoSEQ multiplex PCR. Among 83,000 or so clones listed, roughly 90% were seen once. The input for sequencing was CD4+ or CD8+ T cells sorted from blood, taken in a trial of the OX40 agonist ivuxolimab. Source of these receptors: an adult with an advanced solid tumor such as melanoma, head and neck, liver or kidney cancer.

The chain joins TRBV7-2 to TRBJ2-3; no firm D call. V lost 5 bases and J lost 6, with 6 bases in between. The CDR3 is 11 residues long. Looked up from germline, CDR1 is SGHTA and CDR2 is FQGNSA. In DNA form, the CDR3 reads TGTGCCAGCAGCCTTGCGGATACGCAGTATTTT. It encodes CASSLADTQYF.

The rearrangement links TRBV6-1 to TRBJ2-1; D is unclear. Trimming removed 5 bases at V and 7 bases at J, with 9 bases between. CDR3 size: 12 residues. Germline CDR1 reads MNHNS; CDR2 reads SASEGT. The CDR3 region is CASSTYNNEQFF. The CDR3, as DNA: TGTGCCAGCAGTACCTATAATAATGAGCAGTTCTTC.

The genes are TRBV12-5 and TRBJ2-5, with 12 nucleotides matching TRBD2. Trimming cost V 6 bases and J 5 bases; bases outside gene matches: 7. This CDR3 spans 15 amino acids. Germline loops: CDR1 LGHNT, CDR2 FRNRAP. In nucleotides, the CDR3 is TGTGCTAGTGGAACTCTAGCGGGAGGGAGGGAGACCCAGTACTTC. Translating it yields CASGTLAGGRETQYF.

The chain couples TRBV5-6 to TRBJ1-1, with D unresolved. The germline V and J ends were trimmed by 2 bases and 7 bases, with 9 bases remaining between them. The CDR3 runs 12 residues. Per germline, CDR1 SGHDT and CDR2 YYEEEE. CDR3 DNA: TGTGCCAGCAGCTTCAGCCAGCATGAAGCTTTCTTT. Encoded protein: CASSFSQHEAFF.

J is TRBJ2-7 and V is TRBV2, with unresolved D. CDR1 is SNHLY and CDR2 is FYNNEI in the germline V gene. The CDR3 totals 13 residues. V was clipped by 7 bases and J by 3 bases, with 13 bases between them. DNA for the CDR3: TGTGCCAGCACCCAGGACGGGTTCTACGAGCAGTACTTC. This gives the protein CASTQDGFYEQYF.

The chain couples TRBV19 to TRBJ2-5; 10 bases agree with TRBD2. Germline loops: CDR1 LNHDA, CDR2 SQIVND (reference sequence). This CDR3 is 15 amino acids long. Unmatched junction bases numbered 4, after V lost 4 bases and J lost 2 bases. The CDR3 loop reads CASSTERGGQETQYF. In DNA, the CDR3 is TGTGCCAGTAGTACGGAGCGGGGGGGTCAAGAGACCCAGTACTTC.

V gene TRBV5-6 combines with J gene TRBJ2-7; perhaps TRBD2 as D (6 bases). Trimming removed 3 bases at V and 6 bases at J, with 16 bases between. CDR1 and CDR2 from the germline V gene are SGHDT and YYEEEE. CDR3 size: 14 residues. The CDR3 protein is CASSSGLRPSEQYF. The DNA of the CDR3 is TGTGCCAGCAGCTCGGGACTTAGGCCTAGCGAGCAGTACTTC.

The gene calls are TRBV28 and TRBJ2-7; the D call may be TRBD1 or TRBD2 (7 bases each). This CDR3 spans 17 amino acids. Trimming stripped 6 bases from V and 2 bases from J, with 23 bases between. From germline, CDR1 is MDHEN and CDR2 SYDVKM. In DNA form, the CDR3 reads TGTGCCAGCAGCTCCGAGACAGGGACTAAATCAGCCTACGAGCAGTACTTC. Translation: CASSSETGTKSAYEQYF.

This clone showed up just a few times. V usage is TRBV28 and J usage is TRBJ1-2; 7 bases are a match to TRBD1. The trim removed 6 bases at V and 3 bases at J, leaving 7 bases unmatched. CDR3 length: 14 amino acids. Per the germline V gene, CDR1 is MDHEN and CDR2 is SYDVKM. The CDR3 DNA reads as TGTGCCAGCAGCCGGAATACAGGGGACTATGGCTACACCTTC. Translation gives CASSRNTGDYGYTF.

The genes are TRBV11-3 and TRBJ2-3; D not certain. The CDR3 runs 15 residues. Per germline, CDR1 SGHNT and CDR2 YENEEA. V shed 3 bases and J shed 2 bases, with 12 bases lying between them. For the CDR3, the DNA is TGTGCCAGCAGCTTTCTGGGCATACCCACAGATACGCAGTATTTT. It yields the protein CASSFLGIPTDTQYF.

The rearrangement links TRBV30 to TRBJ2-3; 7 bases align to TRBD1. The CDR3 has 13 residues. The V segment lost 2 bases and the J segment 1 base; nucleotides outside the gene matches: 0. CDR1 is GTSNPN, CDR2 SVGIG, per germline (reference sequence). This chain's CDR3 is CAWSTGGTDTQYF. The CDR3 DNA follows: TGTGCCTGGAGTACAGGGGGCACAGATACGCAGTATTTT.

The chain employs TRBV5-1 and TRBJ2-1; 12 bases are shared with TRBD2. Germline CDR1 and CDR2: SGHRS and YFSETQ. V trimming: 4 bases; J trimming: 4 bases; junction bases outside the gene matches: 9. This CDR3 contains 17 residues. This CDR3 is CASSTGTSGLSYNEQFF. In DNA, the CDR3 is TGCGCCAGCAGCACCGGGACTAGCGGGCTGTCTTACAATGAGCAGTTCTTC.

A single count supports this clone. The J gene is TRBJ1-1, the V gene TRBV7-8; TRBD1 matches at 9 bases. Per germline, CDR1 SGHVS and CDR2 FQNEAQ. V dropped 1 base and J dropped 0; count of bases not matched to a gene: 6. The CDR3 loop spans 17 amino acids. Here the CDR3 reads CASSLVTGGFMNTEAFF. The CDR3 DNA reads TGTGCCAGCAGCTTAGTAACAGGGGGCTTTATGAACACTGAAGCTTTCTTT.

The V gene is TRBV7-2, the J gene TRBJ1-1; possibly TRBD1 for D (5 bases). V was pared by 5 bases and J by 0 bases, with 19 bases between. The CDR3 contains 17 residues. Germline V CDR1 and CDR2: SGHTA, FQGNSA. CDR3 in amino acids: CASSMGKLRAMNTEAFF. The DNA for the CDR3 is TGTGCCAGCAGCATGGGAAAACTCAGGGCCATGAACACTGAAGCTTTCTTT. Together with reference TRBV7-2 and TRBJ1-1, the CDR3 gives the full variable domain: GAGVSQSPSNKVTEKGKDVELRCDPISGHTALYWYRQSLGQGLEFLIYFQGNSAPDKSGLPSDRFSAERTGGSVSTLTIQRTQQEDSAVYLCASSMGKLRAMNTEAFFGQGTRLTVV.

The CDR3 DNA reads as TGTGCCAGCAGCCAAGTTGACAGAGACACTGAAGCTTTCTTT. This codes for CASSQVDRDTEAFF. The chain combines TRBV4-2 with TRBJ1-1, with a possible D match to TRBD1 (5 bases). Trimming left V 1 base short and J 3 bases short, with 9 bases between. The CDR3 is 14 residues long. Looked up from germline, CDR1 is LGHNA and CDR2 is YNFKEQ.

With regard to this clone: This CDR3 is also generated by other DNA sequences in the sample. V and J are TRBV14 and TRBJ2-7; 7 positions agree with TRBD1. The length of the CDR3 is 15 residues. Germline values: CDR1 SGHDN, CDR2 FVKESK. The J segment lost 1 base and the V segment lost 1 base, leaving 4 bases of the junction unmatched. The CDR3 DNA is TGTGCCAGCAGCCAAGTTGGGACAGCATCCTACGAGCAGTACTTC. It is translated as CASSQVGTASYEQYF.

The chain recombines TRBV6-1 with TRBJ1-5; D ambiguous. Trimming pared 5 bases from V and 6 bases from J, leaving 8 bases between. This CDR3 has 12 residues. Germline CDR1 MNHNS, CDR2 SASEGT. The DNA for the CDR3 is TGTGCCAGCAGTTATGCGCTTCAGCCCCAGCATTTT. It is translated as CASSYALQPQHF.

The V gene is TRBV9, the J gene TRBJ2-3; D could derive from TRBD1 or TRBD2 (5 bases each). Trimming pared 4 bases from V and 4 bases from J, leaving 10 bases between. The CDR3 length is 13 residues. Germline V gives CDR1 SGDLS, CDR2 YYNGEE. Here the CDR3 reads CASSNQGADTQYF. DNA for the CDR3: TGTGCCAGCAGCAACCAGGGAGCAGATACGCAGTATTTT.

The CDR3: CASSLDRDRAHEQYF. The CDR3 DNA is TGCGCCAGCAGCTTGGATAGGGACAGGGCCCACGAGCAGTACTTC. The chain uses TRBV5-1 and TRBJ2-7; 9 bases are a match to TRBD1. Germline V gene lookup returns CDR1 SGHRS and CDR2 YFSETQ. The length of the CDR3 is 15 residues. V lost 0 bases to trimming and J lost 5 bases; unmatched junction nucleotides: 6.

The chain carries TRBV28 and TRBJ1-1; 7 bases map to TRBD1. The germline V gene has CDR1 MDHEN and CDR2 SYDVKM. Losses at the gene ends were 7 bases for V and 4 bases for J; bases not matched to a gene: 9. The CDR3 is 14 residues long. CDR3: CASTEEGASTEAFF. The CDR3 DNA reads TGTGCCAGCACGGAAGAGGGGGCGAGCACTGAAGCTTTCTTT.

The chain joins TRBV5-6 to TRBJ1-4; possibly TRBD1 for D (5 bases). Trimming cost V 4 bases and J 4 bases, with 11 bases left between them. Germline loops: CDR1 SGHDT, CDR2 YYEEEE. This CDR3 comprises 14 residues. The CDR3: CASSETALNEKLFF. The CDR3 nucleotides read TGTGCCAGCAGCGAGACAGCACTTAATGAAAAACTGTTTTTT.

This sequence joins TRBV6-6 and TRBJ2-7; D is ambiguous. Trimming cost V 2 bases and J 0 bases, with 8 bases left between them. The CDR3 sequence is 14 residues long. The germline gives CDR1 MNHNY, CDR2 SVGAGI (reference sequence). CDR3: CASSYRSPSYEQYF. The CDR3 DNA reads as TGTGCCAGCAGTTACCGGTCGCCCTCCTACGAGCAGTACTTC.

The chain recombines TRBV6-1 with TRBJ1-1; 9 bases fit TRBD1. Germline V gives CDR1 MNHNS, CDR2 SASEGT. The junction had 9 bases not matched to a gene; V was cut back by 4 bases and J by 3 bases. The CDR3 has 16 amino acids. CDR3 coding DNA: TGTGCCAGCAGTGTGCGGGGACAGGGTGCGTACACTGAAGCTTTCTTT. It translates to CASSVRGQGAYTEAFF.

This rearrangement joins TRBV7-4 to TRBJ2-7; 15 bases align to TRBD2. CDR1 is SGHVT, CDR2 SQSDAQ, per germline. The trim removed 2 bases at V and 4 bases at J, leaving 3 bases unmatched. This CDR3 is built from 16 residues. The DNA of the CDR3 is TGTGCCAGCAGCTTACGGACTAGCGGGAGGGTTTACGAGCAGTACTTC. This codes for CASSLRTSGRVYEQYF.

This chain joins TRBV5-1 and TRBJ2-2; 11 bases agree with TRBD1. Losses at the gene ends were 1 base for V and 2 bases for J; bases not matched to a gene: 10. CDR3 size: 19 residues. The germline gives CDR1 SGHRS, CDR2 YFSETQ. DNA of the CDR3: TGCGCCAGCAGCTTGTATTATGGACAGGGGGCCCGAAACACCGGGGAGCTGTTTTTT. This encodes CASSLYYGQGARNTGELFF. Variable domain in full (rest from reference TRBV5-1 and TRBJ2-2): KAGVTQTPRYLIKTRGQQVTLSCSPISGHRSVSWYQQTPGQGLQFLFEYFSETQRNKGNFPGRFSGRQFSNSRSEMNVSTLELGDSALYLCASSLYYGQGARNTGELFFGEGSRLTVL.